Listed below are T cell receptor beta chains from one sample, sequenced in a study of blood T cell repertoires in COVID-19. TCRdb's copy holds only in-frame clones and misses some; the assay was immunoSEQ multiplex PCR. The data show fewer than 250,000 clones, approximately 82% seen once. The sequencing sample was made of peripheral blood. Receptors originate from a woman aged 40 to 50 with acute or convalescent COVID-19. Each CDR3 is given with its conserved first and last residue.

J | length | V | CDR3
TRBJ1-1 | 15 | TRBV28 | CASSLIRGANTEAFF
TRBJ2-1 | 14 | TRBV24-1 | CATSPGGSYNEQFF
TRBJ2-7 | 12 | TRBV18 | CASSPSSYEQYF
TRBJ2-2 | 16 | TRBV9 | CASSVGLAGGPGELFF
TRBJ1-3 | 14 | TRBV9 | CASGSGGAGNTIYF
TRBJ2-7 | 15 | TRBV3-1/TRBV3-2 | CASSQEGTGFYEQYF
TRBJ1-1 | 15 | TRBV6-5 | CASREDRGQATEAFF
TRBJ1-2 | 14 | TRBV23-1 | CASSQSGRGDGYTF
TRBJ2-3 | 15 | TRBV27 | CASSSDRGETDTQYF
TRBJ2-7 | 14 | TRBV24-1 | CATSDPGQGHEQYF
TRBJ1-4 | 14 | TRBV4-3 | CASSLDRRNEKLFF
TRBJ2-3 | 17 | TRBV5-1 | CASSGGSAKLSTDTQYF
TRBJ1-5 | 14 | TRBV30 | CAWSVSQSNQPQHF
TRBJ1-2 | 13 | TRBV19 | CASSPQGVYGYTF
TRBJ1-2 | 15 | TRBV10-1 | CASSESTGGSYGYTF
TRBJ2-7 | 15 | TRBV3-1/TRBV3-2 | CASSQDWDNSYEQYF
TRBJ2-3 | 14 | TRBV2 | CASDRGRITDTQYF
TRBJ1-6 | 14 | TRBV5-1 | CASSIGGEDSPLHF
TRBJ1-3 | 11 | TRBV20-1 | CSARVSNTIYF
TRBJ2-2 | 16 | TRBV6-2/TRBV6-3 | CASSNPGTGYTGELFF
TRBJ2-5 | 15 | TRBV5-1 | CASSWGQGLGETQYF
TRBJ2-2 | 13 | TRBV29-1 | CSVLAANTGELFF
TRBJ2-7 | 13 | TRBV24-1 | CATSDLVGYEQYF
TRBJ2-7 | 14 | TRBV5-1 | CASSPIAGVHEQYF
TRBJ2-1 | 14 | TRBV5-6 | CASGLAGGPNEQFF
TRBJ2-6 | 16 | TRBV30 | CAWAVGWSSGANVLTF
TRBJ2-1 | 13 | TRBV14 | CASSPRLADEQFF
TRBJ1-4 | 14 | TRBV30 | CAWRAGTGVEKLFF
TRBJ1-1 | 17 | TRBV25-1 | CASSPLRTGTMNTEAFF
TRBJ2-3 | 14 | TRBV9 | CASSARGSLDTQYF
TRBJ2-7 | 12 | TRBV5-4 | CASSFVRGEQYF
TRBJ2-2 | 16 | TRBV11-3 | CASSVGIGGDTGELFF
TRBJ2-4 | 12 | TRBV19 | CASSISGPIQYF
TRBJ1-1 | 13 | TRBV14 | CASSQGWSTEAFF
TRBJ1-1 | 13 | TRBV12-5 | CASRRDLNTEAFF
TRBJ2-3 | 15 | TRBV13 | CASSSETEYTDTQYF
TRBJ2-3 | 16 | TRBV11-3 | CASSAQTSGSFDTQYF
TRBJ1-2 | 13 | TRBV6-2/TRBV6-3 | CASSYTRTAGYTF
TRBJ1-2 | 20 | TRBV21-1 | CASSKGRGPWIRSAYDGYTF
TRBJ1-4 | 14 | TRBV30 | CAWSVSGVREKLFF
TRBJ2-1 | 13 | TRBV5-1 | CASSSLEYNEQFF
TRBJ2-7 | 12 | TRBV18 | CASSPLGREQYF
TRBJ2-7 | 19 | TRBV11-2 | CASSFRGIPGQGFAYEQYF
TRBJ2-2 | 14 | TRBV6-5 | CASRTTGGNGELFF
TRBJ2-7 | 13 | TRBV29-1 | CSVVSRVGYEQYF
TRBJ1-2 | 11 | TRBV6-2/TRBV6-3 | CASSRGQYYTF